One and the same sample provided the 31 T cell receptor beta chains below, sequenced in a study of OX40 agonist ivuxolimab in advanced cancers. The data were produced by immunoSEQ multiplex PCR, yet TCRdb's version contains in-frame clones alone and is incomplete. In the table there are around 31,000 clones, approximately 89% of which are singletons. This specimen consisted of CD4+ or CD8+ T cells sorted from blood, obtained in a trial of the OX40 agonist ivuxolimab. Every receptor here comes from an adult with an advanced solid tumor such as melanoma, head and neck, liver or kidney cancer.

The chain has TRBV27 and TRBJ2-7; 14 bases align to TRBD2. Germline V gives CDR1 MNHEY, CDR2 SMNVEV (reference sequence). This CDR3 is 15 amino acids long. Germline trimming cut 5 bases from V and 6 bases from J; bases unmatched to any gene: 6. The CDR3 loop is CASSHGTSGSGEQYF. CDR3 in DNA: TGTGCCAGCAGTCACGGGACTAGCGGGAGTGGCGAGCAGTACTTC.

This chain links TRBV5-1 with TRBJ1-5; D not certain. Per the germline V gene, CDR1 is SGHRS and CDR2 is YFSETQ. V was shortened by 2 bases and J by 1 base, with 10 bases between the two germline ends. This CDR3 spans 15 amino acids. CDR3 residues: CASSFLGGSNQPQHF. The CDR3 DNA reads as TGCGCCAGCAGCTTCCTCGGTGGAAGCAATCAGCCCCAGCATTTT.

This sequence joins TRBV27 and TRBJ1-2; unclear D gene. From germline, CDR1 is MNHEY and CDR2 SMNVEV (reference sequence). CDR3 size: 15 residues. V dropped 2 bases and J dropped 0 bases, with 10 bases sitting between them. In DNA form, the CDR3 reads TGTGCCAGCAGTTTAAGTCAGCCTACTAACTATGGCTACACCTTC. Translated: CASSLSQPTNYGYTF.

The J gene is TRBJ1-2, the V gene TRBV6-1; 7 bases map to TRBD1. V shed 0 bases and J 4 bases; nucleotides not matched to a gene: 5. CDR1 and CDR2 from the germline V gene are MNHNS and SASEGT. CDR3 length equals 15 residues. CDR3 residues: CASSEAQGDFYGYTF. The CDR3 nucleotides are TGTGCCAGCAGTGAAGCCCAGGGGGACTTCTATGGCTACACCTTC.

The chain has TRBV10-2 and TRBJ1-2, with 9 bases matching TRBD1. In germline, CDR1 is WSHSY, CDR2 SAAADI. With 5 bases clipped from V and 6 bases from J, the junction kept 7 bases outside the gene matches. CDR3 length: 14 amino acids. The CDR3 loop reads CASSWSTGGDGYTF. DNA for the CDR3: TGCGCCAGCAGTTGGTCGACAGGGGGTGATGGCTACACCTTC.

The rearrangement links TRBV7-9 to TRBJ2-5; the D is unclear. CDR1 and CDR2 (germline): SEHNR, FQNEAQ (reference sequence). The CDR3 length is 14 residues. V shed 7 bases and J shed 3 bases, with 15 bases lying between them. Written as DNA, the CDR3 is TGTGCCAGCATAACCAACGGATATGAAGAGACCCAGTACTTC. It codes for CASITNGYEETQYF.

This sequence joins TRBV6-6 and TRBJ2-3; D gene uncertain. Germline CDR1 is MNHNY and CDR2 is SVGAGI (reference sequence). The ends were cut back, 6 bases at V and 3 bases at J, with 13 bases in the middle. This CDR3 comprises 14 residues. The CDR3: CASRSAQWTDTQYF. The CDR3 nucleotides read TGTGCCAGCAGATCGGCCCAATGGACAGATACGCAGTATTTT.

CDR3 residues: CASSPVGPSEQFF. The CDR3 DNA follows: TGTGCCAGCAGTCCGGTGGGGCCGAGTGAGCAGTTCTTC. The chain carries TRBV28 and TRBJ2-1, with D possibly being TRBD1 (5 bases). Per germline, CDR1 MDHEN and CDR2 SYDVKM. The CDR3 loop spans 13 amino acids. V gave up 5 bases and J gave up 9 bases, with 14 bases separating them.

The rearrangement joins TRBV27 to TRBJ2-7; tentative D call: TRBD1 (6 bases). Germline lookup yields CDR1 MNHEY and CDR2 SMNVEV (reference sequence). The CDR3 runs to 12 residues. Trimming took off 6 bases at V and 7 bases at J, with 13 bases between the two ends. CDR3 sequence reads: CASRGAGDEQYF. CDR3 nucleotides: TGTGCCAGCAGGGGAGCAGGGGATGAGCAGTACTTC.

The sample holds one count of this clone. The chain joins TRBV11-2 to TRBJ2-3, with no clear D. Trimming shortened V by 5 bases and J by 1 base, and 13 bases separated the two germline ends. Per germline, CDR1 SGHAT and CDR2 FQNNGV. The CDR3 spans 15 residues. CDR3 loop: CASSAFLEGTDTQYF. DNA for the CDR3: TGTGCCAGCAGCGCATTCCTTGAGGGCACAGATACGCAGTATTTT.

The rearrangement uses TRBV7-7 and TRBJ2-1, with 8 bases lining up with TRBD2. CDR1 is SSHAT, CDR2 FNYEAQ, per germline (reference sequence). The CDR3 consists of 14 residues. Losses at the gene ends were 5 bases for V and 5 bases for J; bases not matched to a gene: 5. The DNA for the CDR3 is TGTGCCAGCAGCCTTGCGGGGGGAAACAATGAGCAGTTCTTC. It codes for CASSLAGGNNEQFF.

This chain uses TRBV6-1 with TRBJ1-5, with 12 bases identical to TRBD1. V lost 0 bases, J lost 7 bases, and 7 bases stayed unmatched. Germline lookup yields CDR1 MNHNS and CDR2 SASEGT. The CDR3 covers 17 residues. CDR3 sequence reads: CASSEAVGQGAGQPQHF. CDR3 bases: TGTGCCAGCAGTGAAGCGGTGGGACAGGGGGCCGGACAGCCCCAGCATTTT.

The gene calls are TRBV27 and TRBJ2-1; a possible D gene is TRBD1 (6 bases). The CDR3 extends over 12 amino acids. V was pared by 5 bases and J by 10 bases, with 12 bases between. Germline V gives CDR1 MNHEY, CDR2 SMNVEV (reference sequence). Here the CDR3 DNA reads TGTGCCAGCAGTCCACCCGGGACAGAGCAGTTCTTC. This encodes CASSPPGTEQFF.

This clone was seen just once. This sequence joins TRBV29-1 and TRBJ2-2; tentatively, D is TRBD1 (5 bases). The V end lost 1 base, the J end lost 1 base, and 10 bases lay between the germline ends. This CDR3 contains 15 residues. The V gene's germline CDR1 is SQVTM and CDR2 ANQGSEA. The CDR3 sequence is CSVEADTKNTGELFF. The CDR3 coding sequence is TGCAGCGTTGAAGCGGACACAAAGAACACCGGGGAGCTGTTTTTT.

This chain joins TRBV6-5 and TRBJ2-7, with D tentatively TRBD2 (5 bases). V dropped 6 bases and J dropped 4 bases, with 13 bases sitting between them. This CDR3 has 13 residues. The germline V gene has CDR1 MNHEY and CDR2 SVGAGI. The CDR3 DNA follows: TGTGCCAGCAGGGGCCTCGGGGTTTACGAGCAGTACTTC. As protein: CASRGLGVYEQYF.

This clone was found a few times. The V gene is TRBV6-1, the J gene TRBJ1-6; D gene uncertain. The V gene's germline CDR1 is MNHNS and CDR2 SASEGT. Trimming removed 3 bases from V and 3 bases from J, with 6 bases in between. This CDR3 is built from 14 residues. CDR3 in amino acids: CASSDSDYNSPLHF. CDR3 nucleotides: TGTGCCAGCAGTGACAGCGACTATAATTCACCCCTCCACTTT.

The chain has TRBV19 and TRBJ2-1; no reliable D call. V was cut by 3 bases and J by 4 bases, with 7 bases left in between. Germline V gene lookup returns CDR1 LNHDA and CDR2 SQIVND (reference sequence). The CDR3 runs to 13 residues. DNA of the CDR3: TGTGCCAGTAGTATGTATGGGTACAATGAGCAGTTCTTC. Translation: CASSMYGYNEQFF.

The rearrangement uses TRBV7-6 and TRBJ2-3, with 8 bases that match TRBD2. This CDR3 comprises 17 residues. Germline V gives CDR1 SGHVS, CDR2 FNYEAQ. Trimming took 1 base from V and 0 from J; bases not matched to a gene: 6. CDR3: CASSLGISGASTDTQYF. The DNA of the CDR3 is TGTGCCAGCAGCTTAGGTATTAGCGGGGCTAGCACAGATACGCAGTATTTT.

The CDR3 nucleotides are TGTGCCAGCAGCTCGGATTCCAATGAGCAGTTCTTC. This gives the protein CASSSDSNEQFF. The V call is TRBV6-5, the J call TRBJ2-1; D not resolved. The length of the CDR3 is 12 residues. Between the trimmed V and J ends, which lost 6 bases and 6 bases, there was a span of 9 bases. CDR1 MNHEY and CDR2 SVGAGI come from the germline V gene.

V usage is TRBV21-1 and J usage is TRBJ2-2; the listed D gene, TRBD2, was not tested against the DNA. TRBV21-1 is a pseudogene. The CDR3 spans 19 residues. The CDR3 loop is CASIKRGGLFLEGDGELFF. CDR3 nucleotides: TGTGCCAGCATAAAGCGGGGGGGCTTGTTTCTCGAGGGAGATGGGGAGCTGTTTTTT.

The V call is TRBV5-4, the J call TRBJ1-2; no reliable D call. CDR1 is SGHNT and CDR2 is YYREEE in the germline V gene (reference sequence). The V gene lost 2 bases and the J gene lost 4 bases, with 6 bases spanning the gap. This CDR3 is built from 12 residues. CDR3: CASSFGVYGYTF. CDR3 DNA sequence: TGTGCCAGCAGCTTCGGCGTCTATGGCTACACCTTC.

The genes are TRBV9 and TRBJ2-2, with no clear D. The V and J ends lost 3 bases and 5 bases respectively, with 5 bases between them. The CDR3 runs to 12 residues. The germline V gene has CDR1 SGDLS and CDR2 YYNGEE. The CDR3 here is CASSGGTGELFF. The CDR3 nucleotides read TGTGCCAGCAGCGGTGGTACCGGGGAGCTGTTTTTT.

The V and J genes are TRBV9 and TRBJ1-4; a possible D gene is TRBD1 (5 bases). Trimming took off 0 bases at V and 8 bases at J, with 20 bases between the two ends. From germline, CDR1 is SGDLS and CDR2 YYNGEE. This CDR3 region has 17 residues. The DNA of the CDR3 is TGTGCCAGCAGCGTAGCTGATTTGAGAGGAGGGGACGAAAAACTGTTTTTT. It yields the protein CASSVADLRGGDEKLFF.

For this clone: One end of the junction is discordant with germline, which a read error may explain. This rearrangement joins TRBV4-1 to TRBJ1-1; 7 bases are a match to TRBD1. Germline values: CDR1 MGHRA, CDR2 YSYEKL. CDR3 length equals 15 residues. The CDR3 here is CASSQDQTGSTETFF. In DNA form, the CDR3 reads TGCGCCAGCAGCCAAGACCAGACAGGGTCAACTGAAACTTTCTTT.

The gene calls are TRBV18 and TRBJ2-7; TRBD1 matches at 7 bases. The length of the CDR3 is 14 residues. The trim removed 4 bases at V and 0 bases at J, leaving 3 bases unmatched. CDR1 is KGHSH and CDR2 is LQKENI in the germline V gene. CDR3: CASSQGASSYEQYF. In DNA, the CDR3 is TGTGCCAGCTCACAGGGGGCGAGCTCCTACGAGCAGTACTTC. Full variable domain (remainder filled in from reference TRBV18 and TRBJ2-7): NAGVMQNPRHLVRRRGQEARLRCSPMKGHSHVYWYRQLPEEGLKFMVYLQKENIIDESGMPKERFSAEFPKEGPSILRIQQVVRGDSAAYFCASSQGASSYEQYFGPGTRLTVT.

The chain links TRBV5-6 to TRBJ2-7; D remains unclear. CDR1 SGHDT and CDR2 YYEEEE come from the germline V gene. The CDR3 contains 14 residues. The V end lost 1 base, the J end lost 0 bases, and 8 bases lay between the germline ends. The DNA of the CDR3 is TGTGCCAGCAGCTTGACTCGAACCTCCTACGAGCAGTACTTC. It is translated as CASSLTRTSYEQYF.

This chain uses TRBV19 with TRBJ2-2; 10 bases agree with TRBD1. V shed 11 bases and J 5 bases; nucleotides not matched to a gene: 8. CDR1 and CDR2 from the germline V gene are LNHDA and SQIVND (reference sequence). The CDR3 runs to 14 residues. The DNA for the CDR3 is TGTGCCTCCACCGGGACAGGGGTTACCGGGGAGCTGTTTTTT. This translates into CASTGTGVTGELFF. Together with reference TRBV19 and TRBJ2-2, the CDR3 gives the full variable domain: DGGITQSPKYLFRKEGQNVTLSCEQNLNHDAMYWYRQDPGQGLRLIYYSQIVNDFQKGDIAEGYSVSREKKESFPLTVTSAQKNPTAFYLCASTGTGVTGELFFGEGSRLTVL.

The CDR3: CASSLAWGSSGANVLTF. In nucleotides, the CDR3 is TGTGCCAGCAGTTTAGCTTGGGGCTCTTCTGGGGCCAACGTCCTGACTTTC. The chain combines TRBV27 with TRBJ2-6; a possible D gene is TRBD1 (5 bases). Germline lookup yields CDR1 MNHEY and CDR2 SMNVEV (reference sequence). This CDR3 comprises 17 residues. Trimming shortened V by 2 bases and J by 1 base, and 12 bases separated the two germline ends. The full variable domain, rest sourced from reference TRBV27 and TRBJ2-6, is EAQVTQNPRYLITVTGKKLTVTCSQNMNHEYMSWYRQDPGLGLRQIYYSMNVEVTDKGDVPEGYKVSRKEKRNFPLILESPSPNQTSLYFCASSLAWGSSGANVLTFGAGSRLTVL.

For the CDR3, the DNA is TGTGCCAGCAGTGGGCTTAGCGGGATCAACTACAATGAGCAGTTCTTC. Translated, it gives CASSGLSGINYNEQFF. V is TRBV27 and J is TRBJ2-1; TRBD2 matches at 8 bases. CDR1 and CDR2 from the germline V gene are MNHEY and SMNVEV (reference sequence). The CDR3 covers 16 residues. Trimming at V came to 5 bases and at J to 3 bases, leaving 9 bases not matched to a gene.

In the case of this clone: This sample includes further DNA sequences coding for the same CDR3. This chain connects TRBV27 to TRBJ1-6; D is uncertain. The CDR3 loop spans 17 amino acids. V was shortened by 0 bases and J by 0 bases, with 9 bases between the two germline ends. Germline CDR1 MNHEY, CDR2 SMNVEV (reference sequence). The CDR3 nucleotides are TGTGCCAGCAGTTTATCATCAGAGAGCTCCTATAATTCACCCCTCCACTTT. It yields the protein CASSLSSESSYNSPLHF.

CDR3 nucleotides: TGTGCCAGTAGTATAACAGGAGGCGCATATGGCTACACCTTC. It translates to CASSITGGAYGYTF. V gene TRBV19 combines with J gene TRBJ1-2, with TRBD1 as a possible D gene (5 bases). With 2 bases removed from V and 5 bases from J, the gap between germline ends came to 12 bases. The CDR3 is 14 amino acids. Germline V CDR1 and CDR2: LNHDA, SQIVND (reference sequence).